These 8 T cell receptor beta chains were sequenced from one sample in a study of T-cell reconstitution after alpha-beta-depleted transplantation in children. Unique molecular identifiers featured in how the TCRbeta library was prepared. Each CDR3 protein is one row after TCRdb ran MiXCR on the PCR reads. This table has 500,000 to 600,000 distinct CDR3 sequences, roughly 33% appearing once. Sequenced here: PBMCs from the stem cell graft donor, sampled from the stem cell graft. These receptors came from a human donor who donated a stem cell graft to a child with aplastic anemia.

Many counts were recorded for this clonotype. V usage is TRBV29-1 and J usage is TRBJ2-1, with 9 bases identical to TRBD1. V shed 7 bases, J shed 7 bases, and the junction held 5 bases outside the gene matches. CDR1 is SQVTM and CDR2 is ANQGSEA in the germline V gene. This CDR3 comprises 12 residues. CDR3 protein: CSGQQGANEQFF. The DNA of the CDR3 is TGCAGCGGGCAACAGGGGGCGAATGAGCAGTTCTTC.

The chain couples TRBV6-2 or TRBV6-3 to TRBJ2-1; D possibly uses TRBD1 or TRBD2 (5 bases each). Germline CDR1 is MNHEY and CDR2 is SVGEGT. V lost 2 bases and J lost 10, with 33 bases in between. The CDR3 loop spans 20 amino acids. Here the CDR3 reads CASSYGIQRKKKGPGGEQFF. In DNA form, the CDR3 reads TGTGCCAGCAGTTACGGGATCCAGCGGAAAAAAAAGGGGCCAGGTGGGGAGCAGTTCTTC.

The chain carries TRBV27 and TRBJ2-1; the match to TRBD1 covers 10 bases. Trimming removed 6 bases from V and 5 bases from J; junction bases left unmatched: 7. The CDR3 runs to 15 residues. CDR1 is MNHEY, CDR2 SMNVEV, per germline (reference sequence). Here the CDR3 reads CASRPDRGLHNEQFF. CDR3 DNA: TGTGCCAGCAGACCCGACAGGGGGCTCCACAATGAGCAGTTCTTC.

The rearrangement links TRBV6-2 or TRBV6-3 to TRBJ2-1; D remains ambiguous. Deletions cut 2 bases from V and 0 bases from J, with 11 bases between. This CDR3 region has 16 residues. CDR1 MNHEY and CDR2 SVGEGT come from the germline V gene. The CDR3 spells CASSYQSASSYNEQFF. The CDR3 DNA reads as TGTGCCAGCAGTTACCAGTCAGCAAGCTCCTACAATGAGCAGTTCTTC.

The J gene is TRBJ2-5, the V gene TRBV24-1, with 7 bases lining up with TRBD2. V lost 3 bases and J lost 1; bases outside the gene matches: 10. Per the germline V gene, CDR1 is KGHDR and CDR2 is SFDVKD. The CDR3 has 17 residues. In nucleotides, the CDR3 is TGTGCCACCAGTGATGAACTAGCGACCGGCCCCCAAGAGACCCAGTACTTC. Amino acids: CATSDELATGPQETQYF.

This clonotype has ten or more counts. V gene TRBV28 combines with J gene TRBJ2-3, with D perhaps matching TRBD1 (6 bases). Germline loops: CDR1 MDHEN, CDR2 SYDVKM. This CDR3 comprises 15 residues. The V and J ends lost 8 bases and 5 bases respectively, with 20 bases between them. In DNA form, the CDR3 reads TGTGCCAGCCACCCAGGGGAGTTCGCGAAAGATACGCAGTATTTT. Amino acid sequence: CASHPGEFAKDTQYF.

This clonotype showed up just a few times. J is TRBJ2-7 and V is TRBV2; the match to TRBD1 covers 7 bases. The junction had 7 bases not matched to a gene; V was cut back by 8 bases and J by 6 bases. Germline V lookup: CDR1 SNHLY, CDR2 FYNNEI. The CDR3 length is 12 residues. CDR3 DNA: TGTGCCAGCGAGGACAGGTTCTCCGAGCAGTACGTC. This codes for CASEDRFSEQYV.

V and J are TRBV15 and TRBJ2-7; tentative D call: TRBD1 (5 bases). Germline loops: CDR1 LNHNV, CDR2 YYDKDF (reference sequence). This CDR3 is built from 12 residues. The DNA of the CDR3 is TGTGAGATAATAGACAGAGCTTACGAGCAGTACGTC. Its translation: CEIIDRAYEQYV.